Listed here are 16 T cell receptor beta chains from one sample, sequenced in a study of blood T cell repertoires in COVID-19. Using immunoSEQ multiplex PCR, the repertoire was profiled, and TCRdb retains in-frame clones only, with some absent. The sample consists of 70,000 to 85,000 clones, around 80% of them appearing once. What was sequenced was peripheral blood. Receptors were obtained from a woman at least 80 years old with acute or convalescent COVID-19.

The chain links TRBV29-1 to TRBJ1-1; 8 nucleotides match TRBD1. The CDR3 is 13 residues long. The V gene end was trimmed by 7 bases and the J gene end by 4 bases; junction bases not matched to a gene: 8. Germline V lookup: CDR1 SQVTM, CDR2 ANQGSEA. The CDR3 is CSAGQGRITEAFF. The CDR3 DNA reads as TGCAGCGCCGGACAGGGCAGGATCACTGAAGCTTTCTTT.

The chain has TRBV2 and TRBJ1-5, with D tentatively TRBD1 (6 bases). The CDR3 is 15 amino acids. V was shortened by 7 bases and J by 2 bases, with 15 bases between the two germline ends. The germline V gene has CDR1 SNHLY and CDR2 FYNNEI. The CDR3 region has the DNA TGTGCCAGCAATCAGGGCAGGGGCGGCAATCAGCCCCAGCATTTT. Its translation is CASNQGRGGNQPQHF.

This clone has a single count. V is TRBV6-5 and J is TRBJ1-1; D is possibly TRBD1 (6 bases). V lost 5 bases to trimming and J lost 2 bases, with 15 bases between them. The CDR3 contains 15 residues. Germline CDR1 and CDR2: MNHEY and SVGAGI. The CDR3 region has the DNA TGTGCCAGCAGTCCTCATCGGGGGGGCAACACTGAAGCTTTCTTT. Amino acids: CASSPHRGGNTEAFF.

This clone was detected a few times. V usage is TRBV7-2 and J usage is TRBJ1-2, with unresolved D. This CDR3 is 13 amino acids long. V was shortened by 1 base and J by 7 bases, with 10 bases between the two germline ends. Germline V CDR1 and CDR2: SGHTA, FQGNSA. Here the CDR3 reads CASSLDWRRGYTF. CDR3 bases: TGTGCCAGCAGCTTAGATTGGAGACGTGGCTACACCTTC.

The chain employs TRBV9 and TRBJ2-5; 13 bases map to TRBD2. The CDR3 loop spans 16 amino acids. Germline V gene lookup returns CDR1 SGDLS and CDR2 YYNGEE. The junction had 12 bases not matched to a gene; V was cut back by 4 bases and J by 9 bases. CDR3 in amino acids: CASSPTSGGADPSQYF. The CDR3 DNA reads TGTGCCAGCAGCCCTACTAGCGGGGGGGCCGATCCTTCCCAGTACTTC.

The genes are TRBV24-1 and TRBJ1-5; 7 bases agree with TRBD1. CDR3 size: 14 residues. Trimming took 3 bases from V and 7 from J; bases not matched to a gene: 5. CDR1 and CDR2 from the germline V gene are KGHDR and SFDVKD. As DNA, the CDR3 is TGTGCCACCAGTGATCCAGGGGGTAACCAGCCCCAGCATTTT. This translates into CATSDPGGNQPQHF.

V usage is TRBV4-1 and J usage is TRBJ1-5; 7 nucleotides agree with TRBD1. CDR1 and CDR2 (germline): MGHRA, YSYEKL. After removal of 1 base from V and 2 bases from J, the junction contained 2 bases not matched to a gene. The CDR3 spans 15 residues. For the CDR3, the DNA is TGCGCCAGCAGCCAAGGGACAGGCGGCAATCAGCCCCAGCATTTT. Residues: CASSQGTGGNQPQHF.

V gene TRBV7-2 combines with J gene TRBJ2-1, with 12 bases matching TRBD2. With 5 bases clipped from V and 7 bases from J, the junction kept 9 bases outside the gene matches. CDR1 is SGHTA, CDR2 FQGNSA, per germline. The CDR3 consists of 16 residues. Here the CDR3 reads CASSILAGGPRNEQFF. CDR3 DNA: TGTGCCAGCAGCATTCTAGCGGGGGGGCCAAGAAATGAGCAGTTCTTC. The entire variable domain, with the rest obtained from reference TRBV7-2 and TRBJ2-1, is as follows: GAGVSQSPSNKVTEKGKDVELRCDPISGHTALYWYRQSLGQGLEFLIYFQGNSAPDKSGLPSDRFSAERTGGSVSTLTIQRTQQEDSAVYLCASSILAGGPRNEQFFGPGTRLTVL.

This clone has only a few counts. V is TRBV6-1 and J is TRBJ2-7; tentative D call: TRBD1 (6 bases). The CDR3 length is 14 residues. Germline V gene lookup returns CDR1 MNHNS and CDR2 SASEGT. V gave up 0 bases and J gave up 2 bases, with 8 bases separating them. The CDR3 nucleotides are TGTGCCAGCAGTGAAGCAGGGGGAACCTACGAGCAGTACTTC. Its translation is CASSEAGGTYEQYF.

The gene calls are TRBV15 and TRBJ1-3, with 12 bases aligning to TRBD1. V lost 3 bases, J lost 4 bases, and 1 base stayed unmatched. This CDR3 is 15 amino acids long. Germline V gene lookup returns CDR1 LNHNV and CDR2 YYDKDF (reference sequence). The CDR3 here is CATSSGTGGGNTIYF. Here the CDR3 DNA reads TGTGCCACCAGCAGTGGGACAGGGGGCGGAAACACCATATATTTT.

This chain uses TRBV5-1 with TRBJ2-1; 10 bases are shared with TRBD2. Germline V gene data show CDR1 as SGHRS and CDR2 as YFSETQ. V was pared by 0 bases and J by 5 bases, with 5 bases of the junction left unmatched. The CDR3 extends over 16 amino acids. CDR3 protein: CASSLGSSGGNNEQFF. CDR3 coding DNA: TGCGCCAGCAGCTTGGGCTCTAGCGGGGGTAACAATGAGCAGTTCTTC.

The chain uses TRBV5-1 and TRBJ1-1, with D possibly TRBD1 on 5 matching bases. The CDR3 contains 18 residues. V was shortened by 3 bases and J by 4 bases, with 25 bases between the two germline ends. The germline V gene encodes CDR1 SGHRS and CDR2 YFSETQ. The CDR3 DNA is TGCGCCAGCAGCTACCAACCCACAGGCAGGATCGGGGGCACTGAAGCTTTCTTT. Its protein product is CASSYQPTGRIGGTEAFF.

The chain links TRBV19 to TRBJ1-1; D is unclear. The length of the CDR3 is 14 residues. Trimming cost V 3 bases and J 5 bases, with 13 bases left between them. Germline V gene lookup returns CDR1 LNHDA and CDR2 SQIVND (reference sequence). The CDR3 protein is CASSMTISSTEAFF. The CDR3 DNA is TGTGCCAGTAGTATGACTATCTCATCGACTGAAGCTTTCTTT.

The CDR3 here is CASSLSRAGNTIYF. The CDR3 region has the DNA TGTGCCAGCAGCTTAAGCAGGGCCGGAAACACCATATATTTT. This rearrangement joins TRBV7-9 to TRBJ1-3, with TRBD1 as a possible D gene (5 bases). V was trimmed by 2 bases and J by 4 bases, leaving 9 bases between them. CDR1 SEHNR and CDR2 FQNEAQ come from the germline V gene (reference sequence). The CDR3 loop spans 14 amino acids.

The V and J genes are TRBV7-2 and TRBJ1-3; no firm D call. CDR1 and CDR2 (germline): SGHTA, FQGNSA. The CDR3 totals 15 residues. The germline V and J ends were trimmed by 5 bases and 2 bases, with 13 bases remaining between them. The CDR3 here is CASSLRPGTGNTIYF. CDR3 in DNA: TGTGCCAGCAGCCTACGCCCGGGTACTGGAAACACCATATATTTT. The variable domain in full, with the rest retrieved from reference TRBV7-2 and TRBJ1-3, is GAGVSQSPSNKVTEKGKDVELRCDPISGHTALYWYRQSLGQGLEFLIYFQGNSAPDKSGLPSDRFSAERTGGSVSTLTIQRTQQEDSAVYLCASSLRPGTGNTIYFGEGSWLTVV.

This clone was seen once. The J gene is TRBJ1-1, the V gene TRBV12-3 or TRBV12-4, with 8 bases that match TRBD1. Unmatched junction bases numbered 5, after V lost 6 bases and J lost 5 bases. CDR3 length equals 13 residues. The CDR3 protein is CASRLTGGTEAFF. The DNA for the CDR3 is TGTGCCAGCAGATTAACAGGGGGGACTGAAGCTTTCTTT.